Listed below are T cell receptor beta chains from one sample, sequenced in a study of shared clonotypes between healthy human individuals. Data came from immunoSEQ multiplex PCR; TCRdb stores just in-frame clones and leaves some out. The sample consists of approximately 100,000 clones, under 70% of them appearing once. The sample comprised memory CD8+ T cells sorted from blood. The receptors here all came from a man aged 25-40 years in good health. Both conserved end residues are part of each CDR3. Clone size is not always given. Where it is, it says once, few, many or a class for expanded clones.

clone_size cdr3_length j_call v_call cdr3_aa
. 16 TRBJ2-1 TRBV7-2 CASSSAGTGGGNEQFF
once 15 TRBJ2-1 TRBV11-1 CASSLGGGAYNEQFF
. 16 TRBJ2-1 TRBV21-1 CASSKVGRDRFSEQFF
once 15 TRBJ2-1 TRBV27 CASSFSGTSDNEQFF
. 15 TRBJ2-7 TRBV28 CASSSPTKRSYEQYF
. 14 TRBJ2-2 TRBV2 CASMETPNTGELFF
. 13 TRBJ2-5 TRBV11-2 CASSLRGRETQYF
few 15 TRBJ2-7 TRBV7-6 CASSPRGAGFNEQYF
. 18 TRBJ2-1 TRBV7-9 CASSSLGLAGGLYNEQFF
. 13 TRBJ1-5 TRBV28 CASSLPSNQPQHF
few 16 TRBJ2-2 TRBV14 CASSQDLAGGTGELFF
. 16 TRBJ2-7 TRBV19 CASSIVAHGGTYEQYF
. 16 TRBJ2-7 TRBV7-8 CASSPGTSGGTYEQYF
. 18 TRBJ2-2 TRBV7-2 CASSPIRWTELPTGELFF
. 12 TRBJ2-7 TRBV28 CASRPGSYEQYF
. 17 TRBJ2-1 TRBV7-9 CASRAPAGTSRYNEQFF
. 13 TRBJ2-3 TRBV13 CASSRIFTDTQYF
. 13 TRBJ2-5 TRBV2 CASSADHQETQYF
. 13 TRBJ2-7 TRBV5-1 CASSLSHTAEQYF
few 13 TRBJ2-7 TRBV19 CASSRGPYYEQYF
. 14 TRBJ2-7 TRBV7-9 CASSAWGAGGEQYF
. 12 TRBJ2-1 TRBV2 CASINEGHEQFF
. 13 TRBJ1-1 TRBV6-1 CASSPNMNTEAFF
. 13 TRBJ2-1 TRBV27 CASSSTGYTEQFF
. 21 TRBJ2-7 TRBV7-2 CASSLAGSVVPPSGPDYEQYF
. 17 TRBJ2-2 TRBV18 CASSAGTAILSTGELFF
once 12 TRBJ2-7 TRBV5-1 CASSADTYEQYF
few 18 TRBJ2-1 TRBV27 CASSLRIPGLAGEYEQFF
. 14 TRBJ1-1 TRBV7-8 CASSPNSGTGGAFF
. 15 TRBJ2-1 TRBV6-4 CASSADGGTLTQQFF
. 15 TRBJ1-2 TRBV19 CARSPDRVLGYGYTF